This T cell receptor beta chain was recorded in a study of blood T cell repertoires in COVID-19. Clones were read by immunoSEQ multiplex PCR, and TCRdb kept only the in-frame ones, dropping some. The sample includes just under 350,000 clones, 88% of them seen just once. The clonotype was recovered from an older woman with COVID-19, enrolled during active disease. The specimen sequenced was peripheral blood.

The CDR3 region is CAIFSPGGSYNEQFF. CDR3 nucleotide sequence: TGTGCCATCTTTTCCCCCGGGGGCTCCTACAATGAGCAGTTCTTC. This rearrangement joins TRBV10-3 to TRBJ2-1, with a tentative D call TRBD2 (6 bases). Trimming shortened V by 8 bases and J by 0 bases, and 14 bases separated the two germline ends. This CDR3 has 15 residues. CDR1 and CDR2 from the germline V gene are ENHRY and SYGVKD.